The 20 T cell receptor beta chains reported below all come from one sample, sequenced in a study of vaccination and CD4 T cells after COVID-19. No antigen has been identified for these receptors. Treatment denoted: roughly 11-day PBMC culture with coronavirus spike peptide pools or control peptides (ViraFEST assay). Sequencing of cultured CD4+ T cell DNA used the Oncomine TCR Beta short-read assay. TCRdb redid the calling of the PCR reads with MiXCR, one entry per CDR3 protein. Altogether fewer than 15,000 distinct CDR3 sequences are present, roughly 52% being singletons, with the ten largest covering around 12%. The sequenced sample consisted of CD4+ T cells from blood, cultured in vitro. The receptors stem from a human donor who had recovered from COVID-19.

The rearrangement joins TRBV6-2 or TRBV6-3 to TRBJ2-5; 7 bases match TRBD1. CDR1 and CDR2 from the germline V gene are MNHEY and SVGEGT. The CDR3 totals 15 residues. Germline trimming cut 5 bases from V and 5 bases from J; bases unmatched to any gene: 11. CDR3 protein: CASSRQGWPVETQYF. CDR3 bases: TGTGCCAGCAGTCGACAGGGTTGGCCGGTGGAGACCCAGTACTTC.

V gene TRBV19 combines with J gene TRBJ2-2; D is undetermined. The germline V gene encodes CDR1 LNHDA and CDR2 SQIVND (reference sequence). CDR3 size: 15 residues. V was clipped by 3 bases and J by 0 bases, with 8 bases between them. This chain's CDR3 is CASSMSAANTGELFF. CDR3 DNA: TGTGCCAGTAGTATGTCAGCTGCGAACACCGGGGAGCTGTTTTTT.

This clonotype was counted between two and nine times. The chain employs TRBV12-3 or TRBV12-4 and TRBJ1-2; TRBD1 matches 7 bases. With 2 bases clipped from V and 8 bases from J, the junction kept 8 bases outside the gene matches. The CDR3 is 14 residues long. For the CDR3, the DNA is TGTGCCAGCAGTTTAACAGGTGACAGGGCGGGCTACACCTTC. Protein: CASSLTGDRAGYTF.

The J gene is TRBJ1-4, the V gene TRBV5-1; 7 positions agree with TRBD1. Germline V gene lookup returns CDR1 SGHRS and CDR2 YFSETQ. The ends lost 3 bases at V and 3 bases at J; junction bases unmatched: 2. The CDR3 loop spans 14 amino acids. CDR3 in amino acids: CASSSGGANEKLFF. The CDR3 region has the DNA TGCGCCAGCAGCTCAGGGGGGGCTAATGAAAAACTGTTTTTT.

The chain links TRBV19 to TRBJ2-3; no reliable D call. Germline assignment: CDR1 LNHDA and CDR2 SQIVND (reference sequence). V dropped 3 bases and J dropped 1 base, with 11 bases sitting between them. This CDR3 region has 15 residues. CDR3 amino acids: CASSILGSRTDTQYF. In DNA, the CDR3 is TGTGCCAGTAGTATTTTGGGGTCTCGCACAGATACGCAGTATTTT.

Only one count was recorded for this clonotype. The junction shows a germline mismatch at one end, possibly a read error. This chain joins TRBV6-2 or TRBV6-3 and TRBJ2-6; D is perhaps TRBD2 (5 bases). This CDR3 comprises 20 residues. Germline V gene lookup returns CDR1 MNHEY and CDR2 SVGEGT. The CDR3 is CVSSYSYFREPLSGANVLTF. DNA of the CDR3: TGTGTCAGCAGTTACTCGTACTTTCGGGAACCCCTCTCTGGGGCCAACGTCCTGACTTTC.

The genes are TRBV7-2 and TRBJ2-3; 8 nucleotides line up with TRBD1. V lost 4 bases to trimming and J lost 0 bases; unmatched junction nucleotides: 6. Germline V gene lookup returns CDR1 SGHTA and CDR2 FQGNSA. The CDR3 is 16 amino acids. The CDR3: CASSYLDRVSTDTQYF. DNA of the CDR3: TGTGCCAGCAGCTACCTGGACAGGGTGAGCACAGATACGCAGTATTTT.

The chain recombines TRBV6-1 with TRBJ1-6; weak D call: TRBD1 (5 bases). The CDR3 totals 14 residues. Germline V lookup: CDR1 MNHNS, CDR2 SASEGT. Trimming removed 8 bases from V and 5 bases from J, with 13 bases in between. The CDR3 coding sequence is TGTGCCAGCGGGGGGTTCGTCCATAATTCACCCCTCCACTTT. This translates into CASGGFVHNSPLHF.

The gene calls are TRBV19 and TRBJ2-7, with D uncertain. This CDR3 has 14 residues. Deletions cut 3 bases from V and 2 bases from J, with 11 bases between. Germline lookup yields CDR1 LNHDA and CDR2 SQIVND (reference sequence). The CDR3 is CASSITPIAYEQYF. The CDR3 nucleotides are TGTGCCAGTAGTATCACACCAATCGCCTACGAGCAGTACTTC.

V is TRBV24-1 and J is TRBJ1-1, with TRBD1 identical over 10 bases. Germline V gene data show CDR1 as KGHDR and CDR2 as SFDVKD. V lost 1 base, J lost 4 bases, and 11 bases stayed unmatched. This CDR3 contains 18 residues. The CDR3 sequence is CATSDFKDRGQGGTEAFF. In nucleotides, the CDR3 is TGTGCCACCAGTGATTTTAAAGACAGGGGGCAGGGGGGCACTGAAGCTTTCTTT.

This clonotype was seen a handful of times. This chain links TRBV6-1 with TRBJ1-1; TRBD1 might be the D (5 bases). V was pared by 6 bases and J by 11 bases, with 19 bases between. The CDR3 consists of 13 residues. CDR1 and CDR2 from the germline V gene are MNHNS and SASEGT. In DNA form, the CDR3 reads TGTGCCAGCAGGGGGCGGGTGGGGATCGGGGCTTTCTTT. Amino acid sequence: CASRGRVGIGAFF.

This rearrangement joins TRBV7-8 to TRBJ1-2, with D uncertain. CDR1 is SGHVS and CDR2 is FQNEAQ in the germline V gene. The CDR3 covers 14 residues. The V end was cut by 1 base, the J end by 0 bases, with 6 bases between. For the CDR3, the DNA is TGTGCCAGCAGCTTAGGGTTGACTAACTATGGCTACACCTTC. Translating it yields CASSLGLTNYGYTF.

This CDR3 is CASSAAGTANSPLHF. The CDR3 nucleotides read TGTGCCAGCAGCGCCGCCGGGACTGCGAATTCACCCCTCCACTTT. V usage is TRBV7-2 and J usage is TRBJ1-6; tentative D call: TRBD1 (5 bases). The CDR3 spans 15 residues. Trimming cost V 5 bases and J 7 bases, with 15 bases left between them. Germline loops: CDR1 SGHTA, CDR2 FQGNSA.

This clonotype was seen more than once but under ten times. The rearrangement uses TRBV20-1 and TRBJ2-7; D not certain. The V gene lost 1 base and the J gene lost 0 bases, with 10 bases spanning the gap. The germline CDR1 and CDR2 sequences are DFQATT and SNEGSKA (reference sequence). This CDR3 contains 14 residues. The CDR3 bases are TGCAGTGCTAGAGGCCTCGTTAGCTCCTACGAGCAGTACTTC. This codes for CSARGLVSSYEQYF.

The J gene is TRBJ1-6, the V gene TRBV27; unclear D gene. Trimming took 5 bases from V and 7 from J, leaving 6 bases between them. CDR1 is MNHEY and CDR2 is SMNVEV in the germline V gene (reference sequence). There are 12 residues in the CDR3. The CDR3 here is CASSPLNSPLHF. The CDR3 DNA sequence: TGTGCCAGCAGTCCTTTAAATTCACCCCTCCACTTT.

This clonotype was detected only a few times. This chain joins TRBV19 and TRBJ2-3; D is uncertain. V lost 3 bases and J 6 bases, leaving 16 bases between the germline ends. The CDR3 runs 15 residues. CDR1 is LNHDA and CDR2 is SQIVND in the germline V gene (reference sequence). This CDR3 is CASSIGVTPPDTQYF. As DNA, the CDR3 is TGTGCCAGTAGTATTGGTGTTACGCCCCCTGATACGCAGTATTTT.

V usage is TRBV14 and J usage is TRBJ2-7; tentatively, D is TRBD1 or TRBD2 (5 bases each). Germline assignment: CDR1 SGHDN and CDR2 FVKESK. The CDR3 extends over 18 amino acids. V gave up 2 bases and J gave up 1 base, with 21 bases separating them. The CDR3 protein is CASSQPTLLRDGSYEQYF. CDR3 sequence (DNA): TGTGCCAGCAGCCAACCCACCCTCCTCCGGGACGGTTCCTACGAGCAGTACTTC.

This clonotype was counted only a few times. This rearrangement joins TRBV7-2 to TRBJ2-1; D is perhaps TRBD2 (7 bases). V lost 5 bases and J lost 4, with 15 bases in between. Germline CDR1 and CDR2: SGHTA and FQGNSA. This CDR3 has 15 residues. CDR3 DNA: TGTGCCAGCAGCCTAGGAGGGGGGGGATACAATGAGCAGTTCTTC. This encodes CASSLGGGGYNEQFF.

This clonotype was observed a few times. V usage is TRBV18 and J usage is TRBJ1-1; D gene ambiguous. The CDR3 has 12 residues. V lost 1 base and J lost 7, with 7 bases in between. The germline V gene has CDR1 KGHSH and CDR2 LQKENI. For the CDR3, the DNA is TGTGCCAGCTCACCACAGGCCATTGAAGCTTTCTTT. Encoded protein: CASSPQAIEAFF.

This clonotype was picked up one time. The chain has TRBV7-6 and TRBJ1-1, with 7 nucleotides matching TRBD1. J lost 1 base, V lost 5 bases, and 4 bases had no gene match. Germline CDR1 reads SGHVS; CDR2 reads FNYEAQ. CDR3 length: 14 residues. CDR3 nucleotide sequence: TGTGCCAGCAGCCTCGGGACAGCGAACACTGAAGCTTTCTTT. Its protein is CASSLGTANTEAFF.